These 10 T cell receptor beta chains were sequenced from one sample in a study of blood T cell repertoires in COVID-19. TCRdb's table, derived via immunoSEQ multiplex PCR, lists solely in-frame clones and lacks some. The sample records about 360,000 clones, 75% to 90% being singletons. What was sequenced was peripheral blood. The receptors here all came from a woman aged 55-70 years with COVID-19, enrolled during active disease.

This clone showed up just once. In DNA, the CDR3 is TGTGCCAGCAGCTCCCCTGCCCTGAAGGGAGACACCCTCAAGTTTTCCTACAATGAGCAGTTCTTC. It specifies CASSSPALKGDTLKFSYNEQFF. V and J are TRBV9 and TRBJ2-1; tentative D call: TRBD2 (5 bases). In germline, CDR1 is SGDLS, CDR2 YYNGEE. V gave up 4 bases and J gave up 1 base, with 33 bases separating them. CDR3 size: 22 residues.

The genes are TRBV5-4 and TRBJ1-1, with D perhaps TRBD1 (6 bases). The CDR3 runs 14 residues. Germline V CDR1 and CDR2: SGHNT, YYREEE (reference sequence). The germline V and J ends were trimmed by 4 bases and 1 base, with 11 bases remaining between them. CDR3 loop: CASSRTDRNTEAFF. CDR3 nucleotide sequence: TGTGCCAGCAGCCGGACGGACAGGAACACTGAAGCTTTCTTT.

The rearrangement links TRBV5-1 to TRBJ2-5; 15 bases match TRBD2. The CDR3 is made up of 17 amino acids. Germline CDR1 and CDR2: SGHRS and YFSETQ. V lost 4 bases to trimming and J lost 4 bases; unmatched junction nucleotides: 8. DNA for the CDR3: TGCGCCAGCAGCCCAGGACTAGCGGGGGGGCCGGGAGAGACCCAGTACTTC. This sequence encodes CASSPGLAGGPGETQYF.

The sample holds one count of this clone. This chain connects TRBV7-3 to TRBJ2-2; possibly TRBD1 for D (5 bases). CDR3 length equals 14 residues. V lost 6 bases, J lost 7 bases, and 15 bases lay in between. The germline gives CDR1 SGHTA, CDR2 FQGTGA. The CDR3 DNA follows: TGTGCCAGCAGACCTCAGGGAACGGGCGGGGAGCTGTTTTTT. Protein product: CASRPQGTGGELFF.

This sequence joins TRBV11-2 and TRBJ2-7, with 9 bases aligning to TRBD2. There are 16 residues in the CDR3. Germline CDR1 is SGHAT and CDR2 is FQNNGV. The ends lost 5 bases at V and 7 bases at J; junction bases unmatched: 15. The CDR3 coding sequence is TGTGCCAGCAGCGTCAGCGGGGGGACTTTCCTACGAGAGCAGTACTTC. This codes for CASSVSGGTFLREQYF.

The chain uses TRBV7-3 and TRBJ2-3; 9 positions agree with TRBD2. This CDR3 region has 16 residues. Losses at the gene ends were 5 bases for V and 4 bases for J; bases not matched to a gene: 10. Germline CDR1 SGHTA, CDR2 FQGTGA. CDR3 bases: TGTGCCAGCAGCCAATTAGCGGGGGCCACCCCAGATACGCAGTATTTT. Amino acid sequence: CASSQLAGATPDTQYF.

The count of this clone is one. The rearrangement uses TRBV18 and TRBJ1-3, with TRBD1 matching 7 bases. J lost 4 bases, V lost 0 bases, and 6 bases had no gene match. The CDR3 sequence is 16 residues long. Per germline, CDR1 KGHSH and CDR2 LQKENI. DNA for the CDR3: TGTGCCAGCTCACCACCTGACAGGGTCAGGGGAAACACCATATATTTT. It is translated as CASSPPDRVRGNTIYF.

The CDR3: CASSPGPRENTEAFF. CDR3 coding DNA: TGTGCCAGCAGCCCTGGACCTCGGGAGAACACTGAAGCTTTCTTT. This chain uses TRBV7-3 with TRBJ1-1; D call uncertain. The CDR3 is made up of 15 amino acids. Trimming shortened V by 5 bases and J by 1 base, and 14 bases separated the two germline ends. Germline lookup yields CDR1 SGHTA and CDR2 FQGTGA.

This chain joins TRBV12-5 and TRBJ2-2; TRBD2 matches at 8 bases. CDR3 size: 20 residues. The ends lost 1 base at V and 3 bases at J; junction bases unmatched: 16. The germline CDR1 and CDR2 sequences are LGHNT and FRNRAP. The CDR3 loop is CASGLAESGRGLRYTGELFF. The CDR3 DNA is TGTGCTAGTGGTTTGGCCGAGTCCGGGAGGGGGTTAAGGTACACCGGGGAGCTGTTTTTT.

The CDR3 sequence is CASSVQPGQSNYGYTF. CDR3 sequence (DNA): TGTGCCAGCAGCGTCCAGCCGGGACAGAGTAACTATGGCTACACCTTC. This chain links TRBV9 with TRBJ1-2, with TRBD1 identical over 7 bases. V was pared by 2 bases and J by 1 base, with 8 bases of the junction left unmatched. The germline V gene encodes CDR1 SGDLS and CDR2 YYNGEE. The CDR3 has 16 amino acids.